This T cell receptor (beta chain) emerged from a study of metastatic and nonmetastatic thyroid tumors. The wider study: The authors compared repertoires across blood and tumor or nodule tissue from malignant and benign thyroid patients. Study results and caveats: Malignant thyroid tumors reportedly had TCR beta diversity that was significantly higher than in benign nodules, in blood and tumor.

This clone was observed a handful of times. Its cognate antigen is unknown. TCRdb redid the clone calls on the PCR reads using MiXCR. The sample has about 19,000 clones; roughly a third are singletons. Between the trimmed V and J ends, which lost 8 bases and 5 bases, there was a span of 19 bases. CDR3 size: 14 residues. No patient received treatment before thyroid surgery. The sequenced sample was tumor tissue. The V gene is TRBV12-3 or TRBV12-4, the J gene TRBJ2-7; D remains ambiguous. The origin of this receptor is a female donor with papillary thyroid cancer or a benign thyroid nodule (not recorded which). Some clones in this sample may be carry-over from other donors' samples. The CDR3 loop reads CASGPPVLGDEQYF. The CDR3 DNA sequence: TGTGCCAGCGGTCCACCGGTACTCGGAGACGAGCAGTACTTC.